These 13 T cell receptor beta chains came from one sample sequenced in a study of cytomegalovirus exposure and HLA in healthy donors. The primer mix had 60 Vbeta and 13 Jbeta primers. Generated by immunoSEQ multiplex PCR, the TCRdb table keeps only in-frame clones and is missing some. This sample has 180,000 or so clones, with 75% found just once. The source material was PBMCs. All receptors come from a woman aged 40 to 50 in good health and CMV-seropositive.

V and J are TRBV18 and TRBJ1-4; 8 positions match TRBD1. Germline CDR1 reads KGHSH; CDR2 reads LQKENI. CDR3 length: 15 residues. The V gene end was trimmed by 2 bases and the J gene end by 7 bases; junction bases not matched to a gene: 6. The CDR3 sequence: CASSPLAGGGEKLFF. The CDR3 region has the DNA TGTGCCAGCTCACCATTGGCAGGGGGCGGTGAAAAACTGTTTTTT.

This chain links TRBV18 with TRBJ1-2; TRBD1 aligns across 7 bases. The CDR3 is 14 residues long. The V and J ends lost 1 base and 10 bases, in that order; junction bases with no gene match: 9. Germline V gene data show CDR1 as KGHSH and CDR2 as LQKENI. CDR3 in DNA: TGTGCCAGCTCACCACAGTTGGGACAGCTGGACTACACCTTC. Translation gives CASSPQLGQLDYTF. The full variable domain, its missing parts supplied by reference TRBV18 and TRBJ1-2, is NAGVMQNPRHLVRRRGQEARLRCSPMKGHSHVYWYRQLPEEGLKFMVYLQKENIIDESGMPKERFSAEFPKEGPSILRIQQVVRGDSAAYFCASSPQLGQLDYTFGSGTRLTVV.

V usage is TRBV9 and J usage is TRBJ1-1; D is perhaps TRBD1 (6 bases). Germline-derived CDR1 and CDR2 are SGDLS and YYNGEE. Trimming pared 0 bases from V and 2 bases from J, leaving 11 bases between. The CDR3 has 15 amino acids. CDR3 sequence reads: CASSVAGHGNTEAFF. The CDR3 bases are TGTGCCAGCAGCGTAGCGGGACACGGAAACACTGAAGCTTTCTTT.

The chain uses TRBV29-1 and TRBJ2-7; no firm D call. From germline, CDR1 is SQVTM and CDR2 ANQGSEA. V dropped 1 base and J dropped 6 bases, with 13 bases sitting between them. The CDR3 is 13 residues long. The CDR3 DNA follows: TGCAGCGTTGAAGTGGCAGGTCAACGCGAGCAGTACTTC. It translates to CSVEVAGQREQYF.

The gene calls are TRBV7-2 and TRBJ1-2, with 7 nucleotides matching TRBD1. The J segment lost 8 bases and the V segment lost 5 bases, leaving 8 bases of the junction unmatched. The CDR3 length is 13 residues. CDR1 is SGHTA and CDR2 is FQGNSA in the germline V gene. As DNA, the CDR3 is TGTGCCAGCAGCCTTGACAGGGTAAGAGGCTACACCTTC. Translating gives CASSLDRVRGYTF.

CDR3 amino acids: CASSAHRPGLVHEQFF. The CDR3 nucleotides read TGTGCCAGCAGCGCACACAGACCGGGACTAGTGCATGAGCAGTTCTTC. The chain couples TRBV7-9 to TRBJ2-1, with 8 bases lining up with TRBD2. This CDR3 comprises 16 residues. The trim removed 5 bases at V and 8 bases at J, leaving 14 bases unmatched. The V gene's germline CDR1 is SEHNR and CDR2 FQNEAQ (reference sequence).

V and J are TRBV11-2 and TRBJ2-3; D might be TRBD1 (5 bases). Germline V gene data show CDR1 as SGHAT and CDR2 as FQNNGV. CDR3 length: 17 amino acids. V lost 7 bases to trimming and J lost 1 base, with 21 bases between them. The CDR3 DNA follows: TGTGCCAGCAACCTACCGGGCAGGGCCTTCCGCACAGATACGCAGTATTTT. It translates to CASNLPGRAFRTDTQYF.

The chain recombines TRBV29-1 with TRBJ2-7, with D maybe TRBD2 (6 bases). V was clipped by 6 bases and J by 3 bases, with 6 bases between them. From germline, CDR1 is SQVTM and CDR2 ANQGSEA. The CDR3 runs to 10 residues. Here the CDR3 DNA reads TGCAGCGTGGGAGGCTACGAGCAGTACTTC. Its protein is CSVGGYEQYF.

This chain uses TRBV9 with TRBJ1-6; tentative D call: TRBD1 (5 bases). The germline V gene has CDR1 SGDLS and CDR2 YYNGEE. The CDR3 runs to 14 residues. V gave up 5 bases and J gave up 9 bases, with 15 bases separating them. The CDR3 DNA reads TGTGCCAGCAGTGAGACAGCAGTGGGTTCACCCCTCCACTTT. Protein sequence: CASSETAVGSPLHF. The variable domain in full, completed from reference TRBV9 and TRBJ1-6, reads DSGVTQTPKHLITATGQRVTLRCSPRSGDLSVYWYQQSLDQGLQFLIQYYNGEERAKGNILERFSAQQFPDLHSELNLSSLELGDSALYFCASSETAVGSPLHFGNGTRLTVT.

This chain uses TRBV29-1 with TRBJ1-1; D gene unclear. This CDR3 is built from 13 residues. Deletions cut 7 bases from V and 11 bases from J, with 23 bases between. Per germline, CDR1 SQVTM and CDR2 ANQGSEA. CDR3 in amino acids: CSDGRRGGWSAFF. The CDR3 DNA follows: TGCAGCGACGGACGACGGGGAGGATGGAGCGCTTTCTTT. The variable domain in full, completed from reference TRBV29-1 and TRBJ1-1, reads SAVISQKPSRDICQRGTSLTIQCQVDSQVTMMFWYRQQPGQSLTLIATANQGSEATYESGFVIDKFPISRPNLTFSTLTVSNMSPEDSSIYLCSDGRRGGWSAFFGQGTRLTVV.

This chain joins TRBV5-1 and TRBJ2-7, with D tentatively TRBD2 (5 bases). This CDR3 contains 12 residues. CDR1 is SGHRS and CDR2 is YFSETQ in the germline V gene. V lost 7 bases to trimming and J lost 5 bases, with 13 bases between them. The CDR3 DNA is TGCGCCAGCGCTCGACTATCGAACGAGCAGTACTTC. Translating gives CASARLSNEQYF.

This clone was detected only once. The DNA for the CDR3 is TGTGCCAGCAGTTACGGTCCCAGGCAGCTGAACACTGAAGCTTTCTTT. Translating gives CASSYGPRQLNTEAFF. The rearrangement links TRBV6-5 to TRBJ1-1; no reliable D call. Germline-derived CDR1 and CDR2 are MNHEY and SVGAGI. V lost 2 bases to trimming and J lost 0 bases, with 13 bases between them. This CDR3 has 16 residues.

J is TRBJ1-6 and V is TRBV6-1, with 7 bases fitting TRBD1. J was trimmed by 6 bases and V by 4 bases; bases with no gene match: 12. This CDR3 has 17 residues. Germline V gene sequence: CDR1 MNHNS, CDR2 SASEGT. The CDR3 DNA reads as TGTGCCAGCAGTGGAAACAGGGGCCGGGGGATTAATTCACCCCTCCACTTT. This gives the protein CASSGNRGRGINSPLHF.